This TCR beta chain stems from a study of identical twins. Through template switching, a universal primer site was introduced, and the cDNA contained unique molecular identifiers. Each CDR3 protein is one row after TCRdb ran MiXCR on the 5' RACE reads. The sample lists hundreds of thousands of distinct CDR3 sequences, roughly an eighth occurring once. The V end lost 0 bases, the J end lost 6 bases, and 6 bases lay between the germline ends. The CDR3 length is 13 residues. Germline lookup yields CDR1 MNHNY and CDR2 SVGAGI (reference sequence). This clonotype was seen a handful of times. The sample consisted of memory (CD45RO+) T cells sorted from blood. This receptor was identified in a young woman in good health. The chain has TRBV6-6 and TRBJ2-1; no firm D call. DNA for the CDR3: TGTGCCAGCAGTTACTCGAAAGCCAATGAGCAGTTCTTC. Protein: CASSYSKANEQFF.